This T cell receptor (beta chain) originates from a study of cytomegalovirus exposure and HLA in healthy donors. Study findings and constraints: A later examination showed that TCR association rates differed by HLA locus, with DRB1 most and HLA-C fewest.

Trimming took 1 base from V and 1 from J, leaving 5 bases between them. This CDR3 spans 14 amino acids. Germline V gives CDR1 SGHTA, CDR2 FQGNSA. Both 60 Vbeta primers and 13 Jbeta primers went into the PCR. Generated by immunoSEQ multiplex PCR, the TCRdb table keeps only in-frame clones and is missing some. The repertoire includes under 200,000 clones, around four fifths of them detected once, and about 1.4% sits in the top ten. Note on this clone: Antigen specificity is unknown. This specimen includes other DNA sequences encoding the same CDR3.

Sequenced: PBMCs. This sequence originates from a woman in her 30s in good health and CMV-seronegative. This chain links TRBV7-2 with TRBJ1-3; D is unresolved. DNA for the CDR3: TGTGCCAGCAGCTTAGGCAGTTCTGGAAACACCATATATTTT. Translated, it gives CASSLGSSGNTIYF.